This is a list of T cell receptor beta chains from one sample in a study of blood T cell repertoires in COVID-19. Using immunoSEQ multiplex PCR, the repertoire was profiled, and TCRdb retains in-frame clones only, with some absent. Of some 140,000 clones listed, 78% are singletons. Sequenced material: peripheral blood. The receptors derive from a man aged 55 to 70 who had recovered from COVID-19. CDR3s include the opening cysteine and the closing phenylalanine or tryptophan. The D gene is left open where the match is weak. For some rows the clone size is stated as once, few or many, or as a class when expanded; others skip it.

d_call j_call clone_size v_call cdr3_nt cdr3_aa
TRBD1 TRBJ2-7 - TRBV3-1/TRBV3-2 TGTGCCAGCAGCCAGGACAGGGTTTACGAGCAGTACTTC CASSQDRVYEQYF
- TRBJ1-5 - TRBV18 TGTGCCAGCTCACCGGGGGGGGGCAATCAGCCCCAGCATTTT CASSPGGGNQPQHF
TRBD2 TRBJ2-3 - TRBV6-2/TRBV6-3 TGTGCCAGCAGTTACTCGAGCGCTAGCGGGGGGGCCCGCCGCACAGATACGCAGTATTTT CASSYSSASGGARRTDTQYF
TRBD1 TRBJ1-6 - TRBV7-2 TGTGCCAGCAGCACAGGGGCCTATTATAATTCACCCCTCCACTTT CASSTGAYYNSPLHF
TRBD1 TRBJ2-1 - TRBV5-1 TGCGCCAGCAGCGCCGGGACAGGGTCCCCCGGGAATGAGCAGTTCTTC CASSAGTGSPGNEQFF
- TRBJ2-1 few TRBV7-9 TGTGCCAGCAGCTTAGCTGGTTCCGGGGGTGAGCAGTTCTTC CASSLAGSGGEQFF
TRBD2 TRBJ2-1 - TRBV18 TGTGCCAGCTCACCACGGACTAGCGGGGTCGGTGAGCAGTTCTTC CASSPRTSGVGEQFF
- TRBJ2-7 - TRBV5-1 TGCGCCAGCTCCGTACAGAGCTCCTACGAGCAGTACTTC CASSVQSSYEQYF
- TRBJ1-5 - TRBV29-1 TGCAGCGTTAAACTACCGGGACAAAATCAGCCCCAGCATTTT CSVKLPGQNQPQHF
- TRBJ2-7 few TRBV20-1 TGCAGTGTGCGGGGATCCTACGAGCAGTACTTC CSVRGSYEQYF
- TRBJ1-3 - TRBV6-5 TGTGCCAGCAGTATACAGAGCTCTGGAAACACCATATATTTT CASSIQSSGNTIYF
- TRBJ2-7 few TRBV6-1 TGTGCCAGCAGTGGCGGACAAAGCCCCCAAGGGGTCGGGCAGTACTTC CASSGGQSPQGVGQYF
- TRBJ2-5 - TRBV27 TGTGCCAGCAGTTTATCCCGACAGGTGGGTGTAGAGACCCAGTACTTC CASSLSRQVGVETQYF
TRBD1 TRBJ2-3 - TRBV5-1 TGCGCCAGCAGCTTCGGGACAGGGGTCACAGATACGCAGTATTTT CASSFGTGVTDTQYF
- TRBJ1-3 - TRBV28 TGTGCCAGCTCACCCCCCCAAGCCTCTGGAAACACCATATATTTT CASSPPQASGNTIYF
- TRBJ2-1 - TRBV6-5 TGTGCCAGCACCGTAGTTGGCGGCCCTAACAATGAGCAGTTCTTC CASTVVGGPNNEQFF
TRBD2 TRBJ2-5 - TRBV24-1 TGTGCCACCAGTGATTCCACTAGCGGGGGACCGGCGTCCCAAGAGACCCAGTACTTC CATSDSTSGGPASQETQYF
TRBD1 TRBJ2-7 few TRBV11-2 TGTGCCAGCAGCCATTACAGGGGGCGCGAAAACGAGCAGTACTTC CASSHYRGRENEQYF
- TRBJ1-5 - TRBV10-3 TGTGCCATCAGTGAGTCCGGGTCCCGCAATCAGCCCCAGCATTTT CAISESGSRNQPQHF
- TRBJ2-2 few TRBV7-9 TGTGCCAGCAGAATGCAGGCGCCCACCGGGGAGCTGTTTTTT CASRMQAPTGELFF
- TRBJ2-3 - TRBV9 TGTGCCAGCAGCCTAGACAACAGGAGGGCAGATACGCAGTATTTT CASSLDNRRADTQYF
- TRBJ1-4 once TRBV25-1 TGTGCCAGCAGTGACGAGGGCAGCATTGTCCACCCGGGCGAAAAACTGTTTTTT CASSDEGSIVHPGEKLFF
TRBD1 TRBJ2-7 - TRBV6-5 TGTGCCAGCACCTGGGGACAGGACGAGGACGAGCAGTACTTC CASTWGQDEDEQYF
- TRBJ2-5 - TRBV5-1 TGCGCCAGCAGCTTGTCCGGTGCTCAAGAGACCCAGTACTTC CASSLSGAQETQYF
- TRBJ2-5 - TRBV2 TGTGCCAGCAGCCAGGGCTCCCAGGGGACCCAGTACTTC CASSQGSQGTQYF
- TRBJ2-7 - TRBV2 TGTGCCAGCAGTTTACAGGACTACGAGCAGTACTTC CASSLQDYEQYF
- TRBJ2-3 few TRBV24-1 TGTGCCACCAGTGATTTAACTAGCACAGATACGCAGTATTTT CATSDLTSTDTQYF
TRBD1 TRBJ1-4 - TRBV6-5 TGTGCCAGCAGTTACTCGCGAGGGACAGGGAATGAAAAACTGTTTTTT CASSYSRGTGNEKLFF
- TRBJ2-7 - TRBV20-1 TGCAGTGCTAGTGAGTCCGGGGGTCCCTACGAGCAGTACTTC CSASESGGPYEQYF
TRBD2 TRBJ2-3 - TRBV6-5 TGTGCCAGCAGTTACCAGCCTAGCGGTAGCACAGATACGCAGTATTTT CASSYQPSGSTDTQYF
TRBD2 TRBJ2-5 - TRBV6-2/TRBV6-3 TGTGCCAGCAGTTACTATACTAGCGGGGGGGAGACCCAGTACTTC CASSYYTSGGETQYF
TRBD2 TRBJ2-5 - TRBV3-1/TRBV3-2 TGTGCCAGCAGACCGGGGACTAGCGGGATTTCGGAGACCCAGTACTTC CASRPGTSGISETQYF
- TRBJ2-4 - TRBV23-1 TGCGCCGCGAAGAATAGCACCCATATAGCCAAAAACATTCAGTACTTC CAAKNSTHIAKNIQYF
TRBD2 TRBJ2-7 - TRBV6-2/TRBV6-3 TGTGCCAGCAGCCAACTAGCGGGTAACCCCTACGAGCAGTACTTC CASSQLAGNPYEQYF
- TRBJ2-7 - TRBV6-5 TGTGCCAGCCCCCGACCAGGGGATTTCTACGAGCAGTACTTC CASPRPGDFYEQYF
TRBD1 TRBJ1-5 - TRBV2 TGTGCCAGCAATCCGGACAGGGGGAATCAGCCCCAGCATTTT CASNPDRGNQPQHF
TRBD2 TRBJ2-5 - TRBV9 TGTGCCAGCAGCGTCCTAGCGGGGTTGGGGACCCAGTACTTC CASSVLAGLGTQYF
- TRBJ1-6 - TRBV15 TGTGCCACCAGGGGGGGGCCGAATTCACCCCTCCACTTT CATRGGPNSPLHF
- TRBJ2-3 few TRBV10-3 TGTGCCATCAGTGAAGAGGGAGACGCAGATACGCAGTATTTT CAISEEGDADTQYF
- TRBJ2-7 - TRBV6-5 TGTGCCAGCAGTCTAGAGGGGAGGTATAGCTACGAGCAGTACTTC CASSLEGRYSYEQYF
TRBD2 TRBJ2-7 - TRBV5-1 TGCGCCAGCAGCTTACGGACTAGCGGGGGGGTCCACGAGCAGTACTTC CASSLRTSGGVHEQYF
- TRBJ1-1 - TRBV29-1 TGCAGCGCCCGAAGAGGAGGGGAGGGAACGCCGAACACTGAAGCTTTCTTT CSARRGGEGTPNTEAFF
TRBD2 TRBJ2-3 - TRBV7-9 TGTGCCAGCAGCTTCAGCGGGGGAGGGGATACGCAGTATTTT CASSFSGGGDTQYF
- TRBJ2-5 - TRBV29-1 TGCAGCGCTGCTAGGTACCAAGAGACCCAGTACTTC CSAARYQETQYF
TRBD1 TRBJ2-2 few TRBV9 TGTGCCAGCAGCGTCAAACAGGGGGCGGCCGGGGAGCTGTTTTTT CASSVKQGAAGELFF
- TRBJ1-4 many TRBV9 TGTGCCAGCGGACCTGGAGGGAGTGAAAAACTGTTTTTT CASGPGGSEKLFF
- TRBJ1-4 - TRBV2 TGTGCCAGCCACAGGTCAACTAATGAAAAACTGTTTTTT CASHRSTNEKLFF
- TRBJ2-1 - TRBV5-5 TGTGCCAGCAGCTTGGTACAGGGCTCCTACAATGAGCAGTTCTTC CASSLVQGSYNEQFF
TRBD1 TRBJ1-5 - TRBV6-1 TGTGCCAGCAGTGGACCGGGACAGAGAACGTATAGCAATCAGCCCCAGCATTTT CASSGPGQRTYSNQPQHF
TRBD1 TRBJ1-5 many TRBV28 TGTGCCAGTACAGGGGCGCGTGGTGGCAATCAGCCCCAGCATTTT CASTGARGGNQPQHF
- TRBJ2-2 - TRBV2 TGTGCCAGCATCCTATCCGGGGAGCTGTTTTTT CASILSGELFF
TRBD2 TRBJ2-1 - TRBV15 TGTGCCACCAGCAGAGTGGCGGGAGGGCCGGGCAATGAGCAGTTCTTC CATSRVAGGPGNEQFF